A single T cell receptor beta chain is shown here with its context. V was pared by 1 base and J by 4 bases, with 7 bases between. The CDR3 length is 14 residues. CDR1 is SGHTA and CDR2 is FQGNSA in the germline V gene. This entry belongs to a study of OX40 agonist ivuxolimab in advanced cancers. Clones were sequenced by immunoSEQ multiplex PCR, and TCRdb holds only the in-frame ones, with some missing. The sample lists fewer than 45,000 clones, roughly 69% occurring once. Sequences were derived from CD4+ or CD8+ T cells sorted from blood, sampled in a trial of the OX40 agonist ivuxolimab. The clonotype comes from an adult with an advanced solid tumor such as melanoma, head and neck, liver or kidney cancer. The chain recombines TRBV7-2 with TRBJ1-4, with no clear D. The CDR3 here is CASSLEGSNEKLFF. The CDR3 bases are TGTGCCAGCAGCTTAGAGGGCAGTAATGAAAAACTGTTTTTT.